The next 6 T cell receptor beta chains were all read from a single sample in a study of response to subunit inactivated influenza vaccine. TCRdb re-analysed the RT-PCR reads in MiXCR, keeping a single row per CDR3 protein. The sample yields about 160,000 distinct CDR3 sequences, about 10% seen once. The sample here was CD8+ T cells sorted from PBMCs, taken around 25 months after vaccination. These receptors came from a man aged 50-75 years who received an inactivated influenza vaccine.

The rearrangement links TRBV27 to TRBJ2-5, with D unresolved. CDR1 is MNHEY, CDR2 SMNVEV, per germline (reference sequence). V was cut by 0 bases and J by 4 bases, with 6 bases left in between. This CDR3 comprises 13 residues. Here the CDR3 DNA reads TGTGCCAGCAGTTTATCAGCGATAGAGACCCAGTACTTC. Amino acids: CASSLSAIETQYF.

The gene calls are TRBV10-3 and TRBJ1-3; D is ambiguous. The CDR3 spans 14 residues. CDR1 and CDR2 (germline): ENHRY, SYGVKD. Trimming stripped 10 bases from V and 1 base from J, with 14 bases between. The CDR3 protein is CATSPSSSGNTIYF. For the CDR3, the DNA is TGTGCCACTTCACCTTCCTCTTCTGGAAACACCATATATTTT.

This chain joins TRBV14 and TRBJ1-1; D uncertain. Trimming cost V 4 bases and J 0 bases, with 18 bases left between them. Germline loops: CDR1 SGHDN, CDR2 FVKESK. This CDR3 has 17 amino acids. The CDR3 DNA sequence: TGTGCCAGCAGCCCTAGAAGCTCCCTCCTAATGAACACTGAAGCTTTCTTT. Its protein product is CASSPRSSLLMNTEAFF.

This clonotype showed up just a few times. The chain employs TRBV20-1 and TRBJ2-2, with D possibly matching TRBD2 (6 bases). This CDR3 spans 14 amino acids. Germline loops: CDR1 DFQATT, CDR2 SNEGSKA (reference sequence). V lost 6 bases to trimming and J lost 6 bases, with 17 bases between them. CDR3 loop: CSARKGLLAGELFF. CDR3 bases: TGCAGTGCACGAAAGGGACTCCTCGCCGGGGAGCTGTTTTTT.

The chain combines TRBV11-3 with TRBJ2-1; 8 nucleotides match TRBD2. The CDR3 runs 16 residues. From germline, CDR1 is SGHNT and CDR2 YENEEA. V gave up 5 bases and J gave up 4 bases; unmatched junction bases: 10. In DNA form, the CDR3 reads TGTGCCAGCAGCCACAACCAGGGACTAGAGTACAATGAGCAGTTCTTC. Translating gives CASSHNQGLEYNEQFF.

This chain connects TRBV12-3 or TRBV12-4 to TRBJ2-7, with unresolved D. The CDR3 totals 13 residues. V was shortened by 7 bases and J by 2 bases, with 12 bases between the two germline ends. For the CDR3, the DNA is TGTGCCAGCACCGAAGGACCCCCCTACGAGCAGTACTTC. This translates into CASTEGPPYEQYF.